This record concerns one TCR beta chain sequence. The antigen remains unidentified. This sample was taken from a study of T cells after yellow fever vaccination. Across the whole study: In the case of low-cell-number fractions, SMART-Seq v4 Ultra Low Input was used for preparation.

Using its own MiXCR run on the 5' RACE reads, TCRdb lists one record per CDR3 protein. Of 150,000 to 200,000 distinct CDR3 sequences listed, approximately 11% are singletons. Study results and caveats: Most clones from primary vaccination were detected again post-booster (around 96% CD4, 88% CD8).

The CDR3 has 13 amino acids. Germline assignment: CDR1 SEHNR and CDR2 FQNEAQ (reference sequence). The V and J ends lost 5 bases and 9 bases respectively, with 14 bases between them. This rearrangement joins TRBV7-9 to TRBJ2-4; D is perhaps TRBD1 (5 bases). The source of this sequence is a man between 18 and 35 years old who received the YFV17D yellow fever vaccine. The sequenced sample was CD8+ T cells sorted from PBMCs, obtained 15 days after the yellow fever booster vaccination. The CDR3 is CASSDTGLTIQYF. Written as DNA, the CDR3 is TGTGCCAGCAGCGATACAGGCTTGACCATTCAGTACTTC.